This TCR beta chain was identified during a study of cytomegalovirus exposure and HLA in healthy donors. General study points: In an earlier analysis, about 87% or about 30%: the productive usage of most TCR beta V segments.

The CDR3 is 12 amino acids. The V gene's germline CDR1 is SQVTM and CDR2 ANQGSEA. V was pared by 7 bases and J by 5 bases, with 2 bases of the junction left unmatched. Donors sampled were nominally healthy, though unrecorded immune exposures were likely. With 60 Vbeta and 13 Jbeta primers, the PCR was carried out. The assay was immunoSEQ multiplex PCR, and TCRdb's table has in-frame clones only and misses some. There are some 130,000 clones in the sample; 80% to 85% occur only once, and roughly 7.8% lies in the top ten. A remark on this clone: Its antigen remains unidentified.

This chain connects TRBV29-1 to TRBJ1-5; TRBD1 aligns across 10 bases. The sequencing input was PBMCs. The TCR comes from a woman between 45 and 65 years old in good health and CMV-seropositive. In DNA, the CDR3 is TGCAGCGCCGGGACAGGGGATCAGCCCCAGCATTTT. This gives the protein CSAGTGDQPQHF.